The TCR beta chain described here comes from a study of OX40 agonist ivuxolimab in advanced cancers. The wider study: Males comprised 70% to 90% of the group, whose mean age was about 60 years (range 23 to 79). Around 40% of patients had received prior checkpoint inhibitor therapy. Study findings and constraints: At 0.1 to 3.0 mg/kg, clonal expansion of CD4+ and CD8+ blood T cells had occurred by week 6. Mean expanded clone counts were higher in CD8+ than CD4+ T cells.

TCRdb's table, derived via immunoSEQ multiplex PCR, lists solely in-frame clones and lacks some. The data show about 40,000 clones, just under 85% seen once. V lost 4 bases and J 2 bases, leaving 13 bases between the germline ends. CDR1 and CDR2 (germline): SGDLS, YYNGEE. CDR3 length: 15 residues. Regarding this clone: Its antigen remains unidentified.

The sequencing here drew on CD4+ or CD8+ T cells sorted from blood, taken in a trial of the OX40 agonist ivuxolimab. This chain connects TRBV9 to TRBJ1-3; the D gene is possibly TRBD1 (5 bases). This TCR derives from an adult with an advanced solid tumor such as melanoma, head and neck, liver or kidney cancer. The chain's CDR3 is CASSLGEGAGNTIYF. In DNA, the CDR3 is TGTGCCAGCAGCTTAGGGGAGGGTGCTGGAAACACCATATATTTT.